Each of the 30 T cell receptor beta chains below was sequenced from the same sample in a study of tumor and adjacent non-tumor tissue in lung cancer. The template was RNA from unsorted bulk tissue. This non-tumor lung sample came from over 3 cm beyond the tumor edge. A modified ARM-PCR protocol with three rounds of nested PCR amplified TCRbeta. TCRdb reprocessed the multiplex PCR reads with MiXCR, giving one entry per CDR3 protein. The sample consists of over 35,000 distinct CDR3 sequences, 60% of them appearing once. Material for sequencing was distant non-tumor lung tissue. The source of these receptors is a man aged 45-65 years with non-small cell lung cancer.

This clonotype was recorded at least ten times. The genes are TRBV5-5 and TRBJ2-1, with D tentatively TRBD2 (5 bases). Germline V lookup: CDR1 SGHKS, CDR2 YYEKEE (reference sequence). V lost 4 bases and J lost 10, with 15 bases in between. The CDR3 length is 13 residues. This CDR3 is CASSQRSSGEQFF. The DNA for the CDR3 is TGTGCCAGCAGCCAAAGAAGCAGCGGCGAGCAGTTCTTC.

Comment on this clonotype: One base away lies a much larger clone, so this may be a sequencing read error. In nucleotides, the CDR3 is TGTGCCAGCGGCTCGTTCGCGGGGGGGCCGACAGATACGCAGTATTTT. Protein: CASGSFAGGPTDTQYF. The chain is built from TRBV7-9 and TRBJ2-3; 9 bases agree with TRBD2. CDR3 length: 16 amino acids. Per germline, CDR1 SEHNR and CDR2 FQNEAQ (reference sequence). The junction had 12 bases not matched to a gene; V was cut back by 8 bases and J by 3 bases.

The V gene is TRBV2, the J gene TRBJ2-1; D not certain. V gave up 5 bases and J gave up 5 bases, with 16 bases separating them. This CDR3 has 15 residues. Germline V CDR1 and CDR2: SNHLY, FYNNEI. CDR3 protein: CASSSEGNTHNEQFF. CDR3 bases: TGTGCCAGCAGTAGTGAAGGAAACACTCACAATGAGCAGTTCTTC. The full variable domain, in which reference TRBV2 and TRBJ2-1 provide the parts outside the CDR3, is EPEVTQTPSHQVTQMGQEVILRCVPISNHLYFYWYRQILGQKVEFLVSFYNNEISEKSEIFDDQFSVERPDGSNFTLKIRSTKLEDSAMYFCASSSEGNTHNEQFFGPGTRLTVL.

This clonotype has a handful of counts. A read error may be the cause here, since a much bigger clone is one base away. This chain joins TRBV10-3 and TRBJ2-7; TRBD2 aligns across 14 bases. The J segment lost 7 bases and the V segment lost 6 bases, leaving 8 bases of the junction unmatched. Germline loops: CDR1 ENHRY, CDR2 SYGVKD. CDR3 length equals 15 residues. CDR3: CAIRGTSGSVGEQYF. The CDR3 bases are TGTGCCATCAGGGGGACTAGCGGGAGCGTGGGAGAGCAGTACTTC.

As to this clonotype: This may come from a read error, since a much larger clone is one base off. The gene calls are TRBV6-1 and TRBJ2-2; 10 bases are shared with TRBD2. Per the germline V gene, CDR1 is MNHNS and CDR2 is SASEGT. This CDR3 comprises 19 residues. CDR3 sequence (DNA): TGTACCAGCAGTGAGTCTAGCGGGAGCCTTTTGTCGAACACCGGGGAGCTGTTTTTT. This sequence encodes CTSSESSGSLLSNTGELFF.

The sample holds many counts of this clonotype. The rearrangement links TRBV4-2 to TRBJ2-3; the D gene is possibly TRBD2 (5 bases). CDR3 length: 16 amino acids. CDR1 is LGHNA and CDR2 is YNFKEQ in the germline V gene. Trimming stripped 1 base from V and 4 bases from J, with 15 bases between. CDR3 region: CASSQVSLAASDTQYF. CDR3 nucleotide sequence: TGTGCCAGCAGCCAAGTCTCTCTAGCCGCGTCAGATACGCAGTATTTT.

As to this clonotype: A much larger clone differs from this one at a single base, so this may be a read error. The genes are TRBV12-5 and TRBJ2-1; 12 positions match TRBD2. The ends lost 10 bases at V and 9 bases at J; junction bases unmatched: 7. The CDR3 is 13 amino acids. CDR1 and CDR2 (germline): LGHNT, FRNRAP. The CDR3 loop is CANVPSGGAEQFF. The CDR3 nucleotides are TGTGCTAATGTACCTAGCGGGGGGGCTGAGCAGTTCTTC. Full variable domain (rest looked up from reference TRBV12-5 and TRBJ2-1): DARVTQTPRHKVTEMGQEVTMRCQPILGHNTVFWYRQTMMQGLELLAYFRNRAPLDDSGMPKDRFSAEMPDATLATLKIQPSEPRDSAVYFCANVPSGGAEQFFGPGTRLTVL.

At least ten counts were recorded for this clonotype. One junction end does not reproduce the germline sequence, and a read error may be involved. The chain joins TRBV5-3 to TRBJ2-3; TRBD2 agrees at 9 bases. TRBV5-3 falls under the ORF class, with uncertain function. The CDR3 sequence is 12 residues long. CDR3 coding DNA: TGTGCCAGACTACCAAGGGGGACTAGCATCGGGTTT. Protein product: CARLPRGTSIGF.

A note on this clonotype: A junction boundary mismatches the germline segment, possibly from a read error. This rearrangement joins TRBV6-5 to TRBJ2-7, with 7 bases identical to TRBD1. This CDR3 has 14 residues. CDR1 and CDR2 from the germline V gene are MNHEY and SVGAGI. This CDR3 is CVSRPGTDSYEQYF. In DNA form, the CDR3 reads TGTGTCAGCAGACCCGGGACAGACTCCTATGAGCAGTACTTC.

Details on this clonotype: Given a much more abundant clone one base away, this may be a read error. Here the CDR3 reads CTSTSFPGQTPYEQYF. The CDR3 region has the DNA TGTACCAGCACTTCTTTCCCGGGACAGACCCCCTACGAGCAGTACTTC. The chain is built from TRBV6-1 and TRBJ2-7; 7 bases fit TRBD1. The CDR3 totals 16 residues. CDR1 MNHNS and CDR2 SASEGT come from the germline V gene.

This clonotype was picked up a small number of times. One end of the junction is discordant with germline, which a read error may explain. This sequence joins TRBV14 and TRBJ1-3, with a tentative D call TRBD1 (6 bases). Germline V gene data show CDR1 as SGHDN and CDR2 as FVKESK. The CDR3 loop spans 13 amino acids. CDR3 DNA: TGTGCCATCAGCCCATCAGGGGTGTACACCATATATTTT. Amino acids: CAISPSGVYTIYF. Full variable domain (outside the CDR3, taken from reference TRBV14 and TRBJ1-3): EAGVTQFPSHSVIEKGQTVTLRCDPISGHDNLYWYRRVMGKEIKFLLHFVKESKQDESGMPNNRFLAERTGGTYSTLKVQPAELEDSGVYFCAISPSGVYTIYFGEGSWLTVV.

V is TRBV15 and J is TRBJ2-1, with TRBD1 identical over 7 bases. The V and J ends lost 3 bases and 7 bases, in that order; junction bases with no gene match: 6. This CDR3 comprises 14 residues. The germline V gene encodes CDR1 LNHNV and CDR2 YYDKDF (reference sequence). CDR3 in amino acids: CATSSAGTDNEQFF. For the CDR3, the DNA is TGTGCCACCAGCAGTGCCGGGACAGATAATGAGCAGTTCTTC.

The CDR3 spells CATSRTQETQYF. The CDR3 region has the DNA TGTGCCACCAGCAGAACTCAAGAGACCCAGTACTTC. The chain couples TRBV15 to TRBJ2-5, with D uncertain. Trimming cost V 2 bases and J 2 bases, with 3 bases left between them. From germline, CDR1 is LNHNV and CDR2 YYDKDF (reference sequence). The CDR3 is 12 residues long.

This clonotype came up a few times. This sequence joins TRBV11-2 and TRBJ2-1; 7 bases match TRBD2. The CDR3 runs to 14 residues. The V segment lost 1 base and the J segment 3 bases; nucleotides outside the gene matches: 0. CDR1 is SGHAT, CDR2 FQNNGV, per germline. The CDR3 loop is CASSLGTSYNEQFF. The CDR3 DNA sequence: TGTGCCAGCAGCTTAGGGACTAGCTACAATGAGCAGTTCTTC.

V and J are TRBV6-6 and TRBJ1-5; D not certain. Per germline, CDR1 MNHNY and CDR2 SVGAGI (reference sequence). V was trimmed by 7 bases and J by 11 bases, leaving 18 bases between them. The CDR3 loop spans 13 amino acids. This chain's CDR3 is CASTSRVNLSQHF. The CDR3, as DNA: TGTGCCAGCACTTCGAGGGTTAATCTGTCCCAGCATTTT.

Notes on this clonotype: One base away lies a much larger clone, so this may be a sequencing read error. The CDR3 DNA is TGTGCCAGCAGCCCACAGGCAGGGCCAGATACGCTGTATTTT. Translated, it gives CASSPQAGPDTLYF. The chain has TRBV13 and TRBJ2-3; TRBD1 might be the D (5 bases). CDR1 is PRHDT, CDR2 FYEKMQ, per germline (reference sequence). This CDR3 is 14 amino acids long. Full variable domain (missing parts from reference TRBV13 and TRBJ2-3): AAGVIQSPRHLIKEKRETATLKCYPIPRHDTVYWYQQGPGQDPQFLISFYEKMQSDKGSIPDRFSAQQFSDYHSELNMSSLELGDSALYFCASSPQAGPDTLYFGPGTRLTVL.

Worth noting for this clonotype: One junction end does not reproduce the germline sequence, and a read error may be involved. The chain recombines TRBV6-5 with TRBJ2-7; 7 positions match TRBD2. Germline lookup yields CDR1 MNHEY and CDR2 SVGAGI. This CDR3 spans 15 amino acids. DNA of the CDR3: TGTGCCTGCAGTTACTCGGGGGGAGGGTCCTACGAGCAGTACTTC. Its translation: CACSYSGGGSYEQYF.

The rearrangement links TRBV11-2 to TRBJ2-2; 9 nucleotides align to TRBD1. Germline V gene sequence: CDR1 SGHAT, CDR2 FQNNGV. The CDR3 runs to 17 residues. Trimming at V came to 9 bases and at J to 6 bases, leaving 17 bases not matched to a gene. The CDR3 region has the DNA TGTGCCAGGAGCGTACGGGGACAGGGAGGAGGGGCCGGGGAGCTGTTTTTT. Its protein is CARSVRGQGGGAGELFF.

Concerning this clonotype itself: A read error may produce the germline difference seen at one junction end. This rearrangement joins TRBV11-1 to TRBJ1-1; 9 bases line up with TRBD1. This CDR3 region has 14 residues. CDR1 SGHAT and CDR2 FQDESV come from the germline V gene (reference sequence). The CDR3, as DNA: TGTGCCAGCAGTTTACAGGGGGCGCGTACTGAAACTTTCTTT. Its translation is CASSLQGARTETFF.

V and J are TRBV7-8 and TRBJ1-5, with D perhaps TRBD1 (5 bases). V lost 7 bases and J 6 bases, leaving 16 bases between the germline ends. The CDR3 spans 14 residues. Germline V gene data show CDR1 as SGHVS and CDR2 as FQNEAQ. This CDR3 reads CASNQNRSGQPQHF. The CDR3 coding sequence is TGTGCCAGCAACCAGAACAGGAGCGGTCAGCCCCAGCATTTT.

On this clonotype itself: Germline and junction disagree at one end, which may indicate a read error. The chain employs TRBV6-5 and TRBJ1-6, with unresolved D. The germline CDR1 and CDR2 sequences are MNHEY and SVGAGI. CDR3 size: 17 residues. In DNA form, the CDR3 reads TGTGCCAGCAGTTACTCGCCCTCCACACGAAGGATTTCACCCCTACACTTT. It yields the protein CASSYSPSTRRISPLHF.

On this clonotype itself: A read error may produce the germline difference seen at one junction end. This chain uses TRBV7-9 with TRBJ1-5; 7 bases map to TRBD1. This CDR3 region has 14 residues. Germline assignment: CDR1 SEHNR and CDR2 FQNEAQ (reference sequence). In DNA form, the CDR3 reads TGTGCCAGCTTAGACAGGGACGGTAATCAGGCCCAGCACTTT. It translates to CASLDRDGNQAQHF.

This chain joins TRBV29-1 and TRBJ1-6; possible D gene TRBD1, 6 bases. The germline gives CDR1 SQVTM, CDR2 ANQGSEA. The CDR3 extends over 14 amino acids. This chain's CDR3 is CNVALQGRNSPLHF. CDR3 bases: TGCAACGTCGCCTTACAGGGTCGCAATTCACCCCTCCACTTT.

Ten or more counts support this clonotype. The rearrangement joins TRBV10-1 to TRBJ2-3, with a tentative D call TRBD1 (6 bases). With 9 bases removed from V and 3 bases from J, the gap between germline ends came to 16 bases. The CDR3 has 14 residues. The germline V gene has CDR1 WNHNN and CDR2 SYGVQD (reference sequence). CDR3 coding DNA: TGCGCCAGTAGTCAGGGGCTTCGGACAGATACGCAGTATTTT. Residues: CASSQGLRTDTQYF.

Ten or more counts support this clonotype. The CDR3 coding sequence is TGTGCCAGCAGCTTACCGGACAGGCCCGAGAACTATGGCTACACCTTC. Its protein is CASSLPDRPENYGYTF. The chain employs TRBV7-9 and TRBJ1-2; 7 positions match TRBD1. CDR1 and CDR2 (germline): SEHNR, FQNEAQ (reference sequence). V was clipped by 2 bases and J by 2 bases; unmatched bases: 8. The CDR3 spans 16 residues.

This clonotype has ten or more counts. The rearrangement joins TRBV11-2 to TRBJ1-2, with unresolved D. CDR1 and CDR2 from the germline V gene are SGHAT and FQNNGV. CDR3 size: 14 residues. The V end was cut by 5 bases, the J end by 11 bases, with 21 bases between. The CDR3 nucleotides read TGTGCCAGCAGCCCGTTCATGCTCAGCCCAAGATACACCTTC. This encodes CASSPFMLSPRYTF.

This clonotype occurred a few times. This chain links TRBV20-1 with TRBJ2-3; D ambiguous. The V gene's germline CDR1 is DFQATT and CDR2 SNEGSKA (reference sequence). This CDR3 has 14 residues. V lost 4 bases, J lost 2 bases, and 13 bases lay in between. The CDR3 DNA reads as TGCAGTGCTAATCCATTGACATACACAGATACGCAGTATTTT. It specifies CSANPLTYTDTQYF.

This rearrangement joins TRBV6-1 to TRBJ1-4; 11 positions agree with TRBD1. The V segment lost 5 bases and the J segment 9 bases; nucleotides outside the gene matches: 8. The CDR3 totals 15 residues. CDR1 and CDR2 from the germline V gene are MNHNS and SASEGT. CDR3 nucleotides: TGTGCCAGCAGTCACGGGACAGGGGGATATAAAAAACTGTTTTTT. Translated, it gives CASSHGTGGYKKLFF.

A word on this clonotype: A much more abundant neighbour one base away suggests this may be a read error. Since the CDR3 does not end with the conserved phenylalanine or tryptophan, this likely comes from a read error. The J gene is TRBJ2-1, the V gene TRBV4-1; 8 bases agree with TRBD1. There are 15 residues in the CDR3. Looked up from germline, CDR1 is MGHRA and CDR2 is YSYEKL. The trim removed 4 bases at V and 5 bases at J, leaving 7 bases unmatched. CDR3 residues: CASSPWTGKDNEQFL. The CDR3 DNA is TGCGCCAGCAGCCCCTGGACAGGGAAGGACAATGAGCAGTTCTTA.

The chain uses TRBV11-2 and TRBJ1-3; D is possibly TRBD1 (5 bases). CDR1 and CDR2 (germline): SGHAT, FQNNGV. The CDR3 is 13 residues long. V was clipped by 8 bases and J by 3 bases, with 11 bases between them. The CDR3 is CASGTGFGNTIYF. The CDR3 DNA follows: TGTGCCAGCGGGACGGGTTTTGGAAACACCATATATTTT.